This T cell receptor beta chain was obtained from a study of blood T cell repertoires in COVID-19. Study overall: Sources were T cells, B-cell-depleted T cells, or PBMCs; the material itself was cDNA or gDNA.

Only in-frame clones appear in the TCRdb table, and some are missing; sequencing was by immunoSEQ multiplex PCR. The sample lists around 180,000 clones, 87% occurring once. The source of this sequence is a man aged 40-50 years with active or convalescent COVID-19. The sequenced sample was peripheral blood.

CDR3 in amino acids: CASSLEGDSPETQYF. The CDR3 region has the DNA TGTGCCAGCAGCTTGGAGGGGGACAGCCCAGAGACCCAGTACTTC. The chain recombines TRBV5-4 with TRBJ2-5; 7 bases are a match to TRBD1. The CDR3 is 15 residues long. CDR1 is SGHNT, CDR2 YYREEE, per germline (reference sequence). J gave up 4 bases and V 0 bases, and 6 bases lay outside the gene matches.